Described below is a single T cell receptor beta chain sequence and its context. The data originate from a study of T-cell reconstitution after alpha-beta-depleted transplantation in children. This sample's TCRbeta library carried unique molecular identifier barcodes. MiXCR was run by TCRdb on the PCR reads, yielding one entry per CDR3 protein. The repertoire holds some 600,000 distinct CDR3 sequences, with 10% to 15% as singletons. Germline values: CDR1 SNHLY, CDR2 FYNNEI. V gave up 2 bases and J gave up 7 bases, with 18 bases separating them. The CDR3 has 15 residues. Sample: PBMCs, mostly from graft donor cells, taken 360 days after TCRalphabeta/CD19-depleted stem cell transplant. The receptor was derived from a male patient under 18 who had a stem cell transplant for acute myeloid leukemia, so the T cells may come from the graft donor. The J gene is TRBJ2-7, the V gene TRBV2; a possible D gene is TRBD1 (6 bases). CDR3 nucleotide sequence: TGTGCCAGCAGTGAACAGGGGCTACGCCTCCGGGAGCAGTACTTC. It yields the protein CASSEQGLRLREQYF.